Following are 2 T cell receptor beta chains from one sample sequenced in a study of control samples from healthy donors and cancer patients (dated by TCRdb to 2020 to 2021). Library preparation employed the immunoSEQ multiplex PCR assay. TCRdb holds this immuneACCESS table with in-frame rearrangements only. Some clones are missing; in checked studies, unresolved V genes explain under half, and the rest has no known cause. The table for this sample lists about 80,000 clones; approximately 82% of them were counted only once. Of the sample, 11% falls within the top ten clones. The specimen was PBMCs. These receptors all stem from a man aged 60 to 69 with head and neck cancer.

This clone occurred a few times. This chain uses TRBV10-3 with TRBJ2-3, with 12 positions matching TRBD2. The CDR3 loop spans 15 amino acids. Germline V gene lookup returns CDR1 ENHRY and CDR2 SYGVKD. Germline trimming cut 6 bases from V and 5 bases from J; bases unmatched to any gene: 6. The CDR3 bases are TGTGCCATCAGAGAGACTAGCGGGAGTTTAGATACGCAGTATTTT. It encodes CAIRETSGSLDTQYF.

This clone was seen just once. The chain uses TRBV10-1 and TRBJ2-1, with 10 positions matching TRBD2. Germline loops: CDR1 WNHNN, CDR2 SYGVQD (reference sequence). CDR3 length: 19 residues. V shed 5 bases, J shed 1 base, and the junction held 14 bases outside the gene matches. Here the CDR3 reads CASSSKLTSGNPSYNEQFF. In DNA, the CDR3 is TGCGCCAGCAGTTCCAAACTTACTAGCGGGAATCCTTCCTACAATGAGCAGTTCTTC.